These 20 T cell receptor beta chains came from one sample sequenced in a study of T cells in Graves' hyperthyroidism and ophthalmopathy. Regions amplified from RNA transcripts were the TCR beta CDR3 regions. An initial round of RT-PCR targeting the TCR CDR3 relied on the HTBI primer set. TCRdb recomputed calls from the multiplex PCR reads with MiXCR, one row per CDR3 protein. This table has about 59,000 distinct CDR3 sequences, approximately 50% appearing once. Sequences were obtained from blood. The receptors here all came from a woman in her sixties or seventies with Graves' ophthalmopathy.

V is TRBV7-9 and J is TRBJ2-1; D ambiguous. The V and J ends lost 2 bases and 4 bases respectively, with 9 bases between them. The germline V gene encodes CDR1 SEHNR and CDR2 FQNEAQ (reference sequence). This CDR3 has 14 residues. CDR3 in DNA: TGTGCCAGCAGCTTATATGGCGAGTACAATGAGCAGTTCTTC. Its protein is CASSLYGEYNEQFF. Using reference TRBV7-9 and TRBJ2-1 for the parts outside the CDR3, the full variable domain is DTGVSQNPRHKITKRGQNVTFRCDPISEHNRLYWYRQTLGQGPEFLTYFQNEAQLEKSRLLSDRFSAERPKGSFSTLEIQRTEQGDSAMYLCASSLYGEYNEQFFGPGTRLTVL.

V and J are TRBV12-3 or TRBV12-4 and TRBJ2-7; 14 bases match TRBD2. The CDR3 loop spans 17 amino acids. Trimming cost V 5 bases and J 7 bases; bases outside gene matches: 13. The CDR3 coding sequence is TGTGCCAGCAGTCCCGGGACTAGCGGGAGATCCTTCAATGAGCAGTACTTC. Protein: CASSPGTSGRSFNEQYF.

The chain has TRBV4-1 and TRBJ1-2; 9 nucleotides agree with TRBD1. The CDR3 length is 15 residues. Losses at the gene ends were 2 bases for V and 4 bases for J; bases not matched to a gene: 5. Germline CDR1 reads MGHRA; CDR2 reads YSYEKL. The CDR3 bases are TGCGCCAGCAGCCAACCACCGGACAGGGGCTATGGCTACACCTTC. Protein product: CASSQPPDRGYGYTF.

Concerning this clonotype itself: A read error may account for a junction end that differs from germline. The chain has TRBV6-6 and TRBJ2-7, with D possibly matching TRBD1 (5 bases). The CDR3 is made up of 15 amino acids. Germline-derived CDR1 and CDR2 are MNHNY and SVGAGI (reference sequence). The CDR3 DNA sequence: TGTGCCAGCAGCCGCGAGGCCACCCAACGGCCCCTAGGGGACTTC. Its protein product is CASSREATQRPLGDF.

The gene calls are TRBV5-1 and TRBJ2-7; 11 bases agree with TRBD2. The V and J ends lost 4 bases and 4 bases, in that order; junction bases with no gene match: 4. This CDR3 has 14 amino acids. Germline loops: CDR1 SGHRS, CDR2 YFSETQ. In DNA, the CDR3 is TGCGCCAGCAGCCTCAGACTAGCGGGATACGAGCAGTACTTC. Its translation is CASSLRLAGYEQYF.

The chain carries TRBV29-1 and TRBJ1-2; 7 nucleotides align to TRBD1. Germline V gene sequence: CDR1 SQVTM, CDR2 ANQGSEA. With V trimmed by 8 bases and J by 0 bases, 9 bases remained unmatched. CDR3 length: 14 residues. The CDR3 nucleotides are TGCAGCAGTTACCAGGGACAGACTAACTATGGCTACACCTTC. Translating it yields CSSYQGQTNYGYTF.

CDR3 region: CASSEVSGGTSGLEETQYF. In DNA form, the CDR3 reads TGTGCCAGCAGCGAAGTATCAGGGGGGACTAGCGGGTTAGAAGAGACCCAGTACTTC. V usage is TRBV7-3 and J usage is TRBJ2-5; 12 nucleotides agree with TRBD2. This CDR3 has 19 amino acids. Germline CDR1 SGHTA, CDR2 FQGTGA. The V segment lost 5 bases and the J segment 3 bases; nucleotides outside the gene matches: 16. Full variable domain (rest looked up from reference TRBV7-3 and TRBJ2-5): GAGVSQTPSNKVTEKGKYVELRCDPISGHTALYWYRQSLGQGPEFLIYFQGTGAADDSGLPNDRFFAVRPEGSVSTLKIQRTERGDSAVYLCASSEVSGGTSGLEETQYFGPGTRLLVL.

The CDR3 spells CASSFGSRGLEKLFF. In DNA, the CDR3 is TGCGCCAGCAGCTTTGGGTCCAGGGGGCTTGAAAAACTGTTTTTT. The V and J genes are TRBV5-1 and TRBJ1-4, with TRBD1 matching over 8 bases. V was pared by 2 bases and J by 7 bases, with 7 bases of the junction left unmatched. CDR1 is SGHRS, CDR2 YFSETQ, per germline. The CDR3 covers 15 residues.

This clonotype was seen only once. The chain couples TRBV12-3 or TRBV12-4 to TRBJ2-7, with D possibly called TRBD1 or TRBD2 (6 bases each). Deletions cut 3 bases from V and 6 bases from J, with 12 bases between. This CDR3 contains 13 residues. CDR3 residues: CASSFRGEGEQYF. The CDR3 DNA is TGTGCCAGCAGTTTTAGGGGGGAAGGCGAGCAGTACTTC.

At least ten counts were recorded for this clonotype. The chain uses TRBV6-1 and TRBJ2-1; tentatively, D is TRBD2 (5 bases). CDR1 and CDR2 (germline): MNHNS, SASEGT. Trimming removed 1 base at V and 5 bases at J, with 12 bases between. This CDR3 is built from 15 residues. This chain's CDR3 is CASSEEGLGNNEQFF. The CDR3 region has the DNA TGTGCCAGCAGTGAAGAAGGACTTGGGAACAATGAGCAGTTCTTC.

For the CDR3, the DNA is TGTGCCAGCAGTGGATTGGGCGACACCATATATTTT. Protein product: CASSGLGDTIYF. This chain joins TRBV6-4 and TRBJ1-3; the D is unclear. With 4 bases removed from V and 8 bases from J, the gap between germline ends came to 9 bases. This CDR3 comprises 12 residues. The V gene's germline CDR1 is MRHNA and CDR2 SNTAGT.

This clonotype was seen at least ten times. The genes are TRBV11-2 and TRBJ2-1, with 10 positions matching TRBD2. V trimming: 5 bases; J trimming: 8 bases; junction bases outside the gene matches: 12. The germline CDR1 and CDR2 sequences are SGHAT and FQNNGV. CDR3 size: 16 residues. The CDR3 loop is CASSPGFGLAGDEQFF. In DNA form, the CDR3 reads TGTGCCAGCAGCCCTGGGTTTGGTCTAGCGGGAGATGAGCAGTTCTTC.

With regard to this clonotype: At one end, the junction sequence differs from germline, possibly due to a read error. The chain employs TRBV5-1 and TRBJ2-7; D not resolved. The CDR3 is made up of 13 amino acids. Germline CDR1 reads SGHRS; CDR2 reads YFSETQ. The CDR3 loop reads CASSLSGGYERYF. CDR3 sequence (DNA): TGCGCCAGCAGCTTATCAGGCGGCTACGAGCGGTACTTC.

Many counts were recorded for this clonotype. V and J are TRBV11-3 and TRBJ1-1; D might be TRBD1 (6 bases). The V gene's germline CDR1 is SGHNT and CDR2 YENEEA. Deletions cut 5 bases from V and 3 bases from J, with 13 bases between. CDR3 length equals 14 residues. The DNA of the CDR3 is TGTGCCAGCAGCAATAGCAGGGGACACACTGAAGCTTTCTTT. Residues: CASSNSRGHTEAFF.

The table lists this clonotype with many counts. V is TRBV4-1 and J is TRBJ1-5; TRBD1 matches 7 bases. Trimming removed 2 bases from V and 2 bases from J; junction bases left unmatched: 6. Germline CDR1 and CDR2: MGHRA and YSYEKL. The CDR3 covers 16 residues. The CDR3 is CASSQPRTGGNQPQHF. The CDR3 DNA sequence: TGCGCCAGCAGCCAACCGCGGACAGGAGGCAATCAGCCCCAGCATTTT.

The chain employs TRBV10-3 and TRBJ1-6, with TRBD1 matching 9 bases. Germline values: CDR1 ENHRY, CDR2 SYGVKD. This CDR3 is built from 16 residues. The junction had 10 bases not matched to a gene; V was cut back by 3 bases and J by 10 bases. DNA of the CDR3: TGTGCCATCAGTGAAAGGGGAAATACAGGGGGCTCACCCCTCCACTTT. This encodes CAISERGNTGGSPLHF.

Within the sample, this clonotype is medium-sized. The rearrangement links TRBV20-1 to TRBJ2-7; TRBD1 aligns across 7 bases. Germline CDR1 DFQATT, CDR2 SNEGSKA (reference sequence). V lost 5 bases to trimming and J lost 3 bases; unmatched junction nucleotides: 10. The CDR3 runs 14 residues. Written as DNA, the CDR3 is TGCAGTGCTTTAAACCGGGACAGCAACTACGAGCAGTACTTC. Protein sequence: CSALNRDSNYEQYF.

This clonotype has at least ten counts. The chain combines TRBV5-1 with TRBJ2-2; 7 bases are a match to TRBD2. This CDR3 region has 13 residues. Trimming cost V 3 bases and J 6 bases; bases outside gene matches: 2. Germline values: CDR1 SGHRS, CDR2 YFSETQ. CDR3 amino acids: CASSWEGAGELFF. DNA for the CDR3: TGCGCCAGCAGCTGGGAGGGCGCCGGGGAGCTGTTTTTT.

This clonotype was seen repeatedly, ten times or more. The J gene is TRBJ2-5, the V gene TRBV28; D possibly uses TRBD1 or TRBD2 (5 bases each). Trimming cost V 4 bases and J 8 bases, with 17 bases left between them. This CDR3 has 14 residues. Germline CDR1 is MDHEN and CDR2 is SYDVKM. In nucleotides, the CDR3 is TGTGCCAGCAGTTCTGTGGGGACCACGACTACCCAGTACTTC. Encoded protein: CASSSVGTTTTQYF. The variable domain in full, completed from reference TRBV28 and TRBJ2-5, reads DVKVTQSSRYLVKRTGEKVFLECVQDMDHENMFWYRQDPGLGLRLIYFSYDVKMKEKGDIPEGYSVSREKKERFSLILESASTNQTSMYLCASSSVGTTTTQYFGPGTRLLVL.

In nucleotides, the CDR3 is TGCGCCAGCAGTGAGTCACTAGCGGGGTTTTTGGGTGAGCAGTTCTTC. Its protein product is CASSESLAGFLGEQFF. This rearrangement joins TRBV10-2 to TRBJ2-1; 10 nucleotides match TRBD2. V gave up 0 bases and J gave up 9 bases; unmatched junction bases: 8. This CDR3 spans 16 amino acids. CDR1 is WSHSY, CDR2 SAAADI, per germline.